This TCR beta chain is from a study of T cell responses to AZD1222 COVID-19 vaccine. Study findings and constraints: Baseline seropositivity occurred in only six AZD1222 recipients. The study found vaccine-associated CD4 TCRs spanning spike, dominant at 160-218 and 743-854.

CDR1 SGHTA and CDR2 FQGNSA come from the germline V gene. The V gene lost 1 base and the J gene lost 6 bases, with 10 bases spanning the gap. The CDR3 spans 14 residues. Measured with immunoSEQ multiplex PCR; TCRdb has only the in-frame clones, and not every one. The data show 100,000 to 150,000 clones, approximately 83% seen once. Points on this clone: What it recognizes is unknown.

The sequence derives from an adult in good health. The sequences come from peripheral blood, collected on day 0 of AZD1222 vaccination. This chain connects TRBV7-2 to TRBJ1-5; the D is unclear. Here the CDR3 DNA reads TGTGCCAGCAGCTTAGAATCAGGCGGTCAGCCCCAGCATTTT. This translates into CASSLESGGQPQHF. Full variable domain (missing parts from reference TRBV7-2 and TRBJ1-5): GAGVSQSPSNKVTEKGKDVELRCDPISGHTALYWYRQSLGQGLEFLIYFQGNSAPDKSGLPSDRFSAERTGGSVSTLTIQRTQQEDSAVYLCASSLESGGQPQHFGDGTRLSIL.